The 4 T cell receptor beta chains below all came from one sample that was sequenced in a study of blood T cell repertoires in COVID-19. Libraries were prepared by immunoSEQ multiplex PCR; TCRdb keeps only in-frame clonotypes and omits some of them. The sample shows about 160,000 clones, 70% to 85% of them seen only once. Sequenced input: peripheral blood. Every receptor here comes from a middle-aged woman with COVID-19, enrolled during active disease.

The chain couples TRBV18 to TRBJ2-3; 7 bases line up with TRBD2. Per the germline V gene, CDR1 is KGHSH and CDR2 is LQKENI. Germline trimming cut 4 bases from V and 4 bases from J; bases unmatched to any gene: 17. This CDR3 is 18 amino acids long. The CDR3 DNA follows: TGTGCCAGCTCACTCCTCGGCGGGAGTCAGGTTTTGGCAGATACGCAGTATTTT. It encodes CASSLLGGSQVLADTQYF.

V usage is TRBV6-5 and J usage is TRBJ2-4; D gene ambiguous. V was trimmed by 4 bases and J by 5 bases, leaving 6 bases between them. The CDR3 consists of 12 residues. The germline V gene has CDR1 MNHEY and CDR2 SVGAGI. Here the CDR3 reads CASSWLQNIQYF. The CDR3 nucleotides read TGTGCCAGCAGTTGGCTTCAAAACATTCAGTACTTC.

This clone was recorded many times. The chain recombines TRBV2 with TRBJ2-7; no clear D gene. The CDR3 length is 12 residues. The ends were cut back, 2 bases at V and 3 bases at J, with 5 bases in the middle. Germline V gives CDR1 SNHLY, CDR2 FYNNEI. CDR3 residues: CASSESSYEQYF. The DNA for the CDR3 is TGTGCCAGCAGTGAATCGAGCTACGAGCAGTACTTC.

The V call is TRBV30, the J call TRBJ2-5; D perhaps matches TRBD2 (7 bases). V was cut by 0 bases and J by 3 bases, with 23 bases left in between. The CDR3 is 18 residues long. Per the germline V gene, CDR1 is GTSNPN and CDR2 is SVGIG (reference sequence). This chain's CDR3 is CAWSVRRGAGQSEETQYF. CDR3 sequence (DNA): TGTGCCTGGAGTGTCCGCCGGGGGGCAGGTCAATCGGAAGAGACCCAGTACTTC.